Listed below are T cell receptor beta chains from one sample, sequenced in a study of blood T cells in healthy people across ages. A single record per CDR3 protein comes from TCRdb applying MiXCR to the 5' RACE reads. This sample has some 1.5 million distinct CDR3 sequences, with roughly 28% found just once. The sequenced sample consisted of blood. These receptors all come from a woman younger than 45 in good health. The conserved cysteine and the conserved F or W are not part of the CDR3 here. Fields, in order: CDR3 protein, V gene, J gene.

ASGAGTSGTQY	TRBV7-3	TRBJ2-5
ASRTPPGQGGMKIAKNIQY	TRBV6-2/TRBV6-3	TRBJ2-4
ASSNKLGTQY	TRBV12-3/TRBV12-4	TRBJ2-3
ASRSGSNIQY	TRBV28	TRBJ2-4
ASSLMGGRTYEQY	TRBV12-3/TRBV12-4	TRBJ2-7
ASSLGRCREGPTDTQY	TRBV11-2	TRBJ2-3
ASSPPGGTQETQY	TRBV5-4	TRBJ2-5
VSSVDGQSSYNEQF	TRBV9	TRBJ2-1
SARVMERAVFDNEQF	TRBV20-1	TRBJ2-1
ASSPGGYILSGANVLT	TRBV4-1	TRBJ2-6